Listed below are T cell receptor beta chains from one sample, sequenced in a study of shared clonotypes between healthy human individuals. TCRdb's table, derived via immunoSEQ multiplex PCR, lists solely in-frame clones and lacks some. This table has around 2,000,000 clones, roughly 91% appearing once. Input material: naive CD8+ T cells from PBMCs. These receptor sequences come from a man younger than 30 in good health. Some clones in this sample may be carry-over from other donors' samples. The CDR3 runs from the conserved cysteine through the conserved F or W. Fields, in order: CDR3 protein, CDR3 DNA, clone size, D gene, V gene, J gene. The D gene is left open where the match is weak. Clone sizes are given selectively: once, few, many, or a class where the clone is expanded.

CASSQDTGTSGGTGELFF	TGCGCCAGCAGCCAAGATACCGGGACTAGCGGGGGAACCGGGGAGCTGTTTTTT	NA	TRBD2	TRBV4-1	TRBJ2-2
CASSPGTSGRTGELFF	TGCGCCAGCAGCCCAGGGACTAGCGGGAGGACCGGGGAGCTGTTTTTT	NA	TRBD2	TRBV4-1	TRBJ2-2
CASSQAVWYEQYF	TGTGCCAGCAGCCAAGCGGTGTGGTACGAGCAGTACTTC	NA	NA	TRBV4-2	TRBJ2-7
CASSDSVAPAYEQYF	TGTGCCAGCAGTGATTCTGTCGCGCCCGCCTACGAGCAGTACTTC	NA	NA	TRBV6-4	TRBJ2-7
CASSFLGTDTQYF	TGTGCCAGCAGTTTCTTGGGCACAGATACGCAGTATTTT	NA	NA	TRBV27	TRBJ2-3
CATSRETESGDNEQFF	TGTGCCACCAGCAGAGAAACGGAGTCAGGAGACAATGAGCAGTTCTTC	NA	NA	TRBV15	TRBJ2-1
CASSSERESTDTQYF	TGTGCCAGCAGTTCGGAGCGGGAGAGCACAGATACGCAGTATTTT	NA	TRBD2	TRBV6-6	TRBJ2-3
CASLLNLQTTDTQYF	TGTGCCAGCCTTCTGAATCTACAGACCACAGATACGCAGTATTTT	NA	NA	TRBV2	TRBJ2-3
CATGDGRSGNTIYF	TGTGCCACAGGGGACGGGCGCTCTGGAAACACCATATATTTT	NA	NA	TRBV2	TRBJ1-3
CASSQENNRGTYEQYF	TGCGCCAGCAGCCAAGAAAATAACAGGGGGACCTACGAGCAGTACTTC	NA	TRBD1	TRBV4-3	TRBJ2-7
CASSYSMTGDPYEQYF	TGTGCCAGCAGTTACTCGATGACAGGCGACCCCTACGAGCAGTACTTC	NA	NA	TRBV6-5	TRBJ2-7
CASSVTDRARENTEAFF	TGTGCCAGCAGCGTAACGGACAGGGCGAGGGAGAACACTGAAGCTTTCTTT	NA	TRBD1	TRBV9	TRBJ1-1
CASSLGLAGYNEQFF	TGTGCCAGCAGTCTCGGACTAGCGGGTTACAATGAGCAGTTCTTC	NA	TRBD2	TRBV6-6	TRBJ2-1
CAISESKDEGTYHGYTF	TGTGCCATCAGTGAGTCGAAGGATGAAGGGACCTATCATGGCTACACCTTC	NA	NA	TRBV10-3	TRBJ1-2
CASSQDRGPTYEQYF	TGCGCCAGCAGCCAAGACAGGGGGCCCACCTACGAGCAGTACTTC	NA	TRBD1	TRBV4-1	TRBJ2-7
CASSLGLGGEPTDTQYF	TGTGCCAGCAGCTTAGGCCTGGGGGGCGAACCCACAGATACGCAGTATTTT	NA	NA	TRBV13	TRBJ2-3
CASSFVRGALNNEQFF	TGTGCCAGCAGTTTTGTACGGGGGGCTCTTAACAATGAGCAGTTCTTC	NA	NA	TRBV28	TRBJ2-1
CASSQSRLSSYEQYF	TGTGCCAGCAGCCAGAGCCGCCTCAGCTCCTACGAGCAGTACTTC	NA	NA	TRBV14	TRBJ2-7
CASSPVDSYEQYF	TGTGCCAGCTCACCGGTGGACTCCTACGAGCAGTACTTC	NA	NA	TRBV18	TRBJ2-7
CASSWDFYEQYF	TGTGCCAGCAGCTGGGACTTCTACGAGCAGTACTTC	once	NA	TRBV28	TRBJ2-7
CASSAGGRSETQYF	TGCGCCAGCAGCGCAGGGGGTAGGAGTGAGACCCAGTACTTC	NA	TRBD1	TRBV5-1	TRBJ2-5
CSVELEGVYEQYF	TGCAGCGTTGAACTAGAAGGGGTCTACGAGCAGTACTTC	NA	NA	TRBV29-1	TRBJ2-7
CASSFQGLAGAAEQFF	TGTGCCAGCAGTTTTCAAGGGCTAGCGGGAGCCGCTGAGCAGTTCTTC	NA	TRBD2	TRBV28	TRBJ2-1
CASSLGFAQSASTDTQYF	TGTGCCAGCAGCTTGGGTTTTGCGCAGAGCGCTAGCACAGATACGCAGTATTTT	NA	NA	TRBV5-4	TRBJ2-3
CASSVHLWVVNTGELFF	TGTGCCAGCAGCGTCCACCTATGGGTTGTGAACACCGGGGAGCTGTTTTTT	NA	NA	TRBV9	TRBJ2-2
CASSSRGPGYTF	TGTGCCAGCAGTTCAAGAGGGCCTGGCTACACCTTC	NA	NA	TRBV2	TRBJ1-2
CASRDGDYTF	TGCGCCAGCAGGGACGGAGACTACACCTTC	NA	NA	TRBV10-2	TRBJ1-2
CASSLGRLQPEAFF	TGTGCCAGCAGCTTAGGCCGATTACAGCCTGAAGCTTTCTTT	NA	NA	TRBV13	TRBJ1-1
CASSSQGQETQYF	TGTGCCAGCAGTTCACAGGGACAAGAGACCCAGTACTTC	NA	NA	TRBV28	TRBJ2-5
CSVEDPGKQYF	TGCAGCGTTGAAGATCCAGGGAAACAGTACTTC	NA	NA	TRBV29-1	TRBJ2-7
CASSRRINQPQHF	TGCGCCAGCAGCCGCCGGATCAATCAGCCCCAGCATTTT	NA	NA	TRBV4-1	TRBJ1-5
CASSSRDGQETQYF	TGTGCCAGCAGCTCTCGGGACGGCCAAGAGACCCAGTACTTC	NA	NA	TRBV7-9	TRBJ2-5
CASHYGAGNNEQFF	TGTGCCAGCCACTATGGAGCCGGGAACAATGAGCAGTTCTTC	NA	NA	TRBV2	TRBJ2-1
CASSLKTGMNTEAFF	TGCGCCAGCAGCCTCAAGACAGGCATGAACACTGAAGCTTTCTTT	NA	NA	TRBV5-1	TRBJ1-1
CASSSEQQGQNYGYTF	TGTGCCAGCAGCTCCGAGCAACAGGGGCAGAACTATGGCTACACCTTC	NA	TRBD1	TRBV5-6	TRBJ1-2
CASSGGQVLADGEKLFF	TGTGCCAGCAGCGGGGGACAGGTTCTGGCGGACGGGGAAAAACTGTTTTTT	NA	TRBD1	TRBV4-2	TRBJ1-4
CASSLTLRTRLSYEQYF	TGTGCCAGCAGTTTAACCCTAAGGACCCGACTTTCCTACGAGCAGTACTTC	NA	NA	TRBV27	TRBJ2-7
CASSYFCTSGSRYNEQFF	TGTGCCAGCAGTTACTTTTGCACTAGCGGGAGTCGTTACAATGAGCAGTTCTTC	NA	TRBD2	TRBV6-7	TRBJ2-1